The table lists the clone carrying this T cell receptor beta chain with a count of one. Original processing notes: The assay estimated nucleated cells by amplifying reference gene primers. The data were produced by immunoSEQ multiplex PCR, yet TCRdb's version contains in-frame clones alone and is incomplete. V and J calls and clone size come straight from that table; D and trimming were deduced from the DNA. The sample yields 390,000 or so clones, around 92% seen once. Patients in Seattle were enrolled during active infection, then followed longitudinally. CDR3 length equals 15 residues. Germline V gives CDR1 SQVTM, CDR2 ANQGSEA. V trimming: 6 bases; J trimming: 0 bases; junction bases outside the gene matches: 7. The data belong to a study of blood T cell repertoires in COVID-19. In the study overall: In each case, the material was cDNA or gDNA derived from T cells, B-cell-depleted T cells, or PBMCs.

The genes are TRBV29-1 and TRBJ1-5; the match to TRBD1 covers 8 bases. This clonotype was obtained from a woman aged 25 to 39 with COVID-19, enrolled during active disease. Sample: peripheral blood. The CDR3 DNA follows: TGCAGCGTCATACTGACAGGGGCTAGCAATCAGCCCCAGCATTTT. Its translation is CSVILTGASNQPQHF.